One sample yielded the 7 T cell receptor beta chains listed below, sequenced in a study of radiation and T cells in renal cell carcinoma. The sample's time point: blood 2 weeks post-SBRT. Sample treatment: 15 Gy SBRT to primary tumor, nephrectomy 4 weeks later. Only in-frame clones appear in the TCRdb table, and some are missing; sequencing was by immunoSEQ multiplex PCR. The sample carries about 26,000 clones, over 75% recorded once. Sequencing used blood, obtained from a patient whose treatment included radiotherapy and nephrectomy. The origin of the receptors is a man aged 60 to 75 with renal cell carcinoma.

This clone showed up just a few times. CDR3 DNA: TGTGCCAGCGCAGGGGCAGGGCGTACTGAAGCTTTCTTT. This gives the protein CASAGAGRTEAFF. V usage is TRBV7-2 and J usage is TRBJ1-1, with TRBD1 as a possible D gene (6 bases). The CDR3 is made up of 13 amino acids. Deletions cut 8 bases from V and 5 bases from J, with 15 bases between. Looked up from germline, CDR1 is SGHTA and CDR2 is FQGNSA.

This clone was picked up a small number of times. The gene calls are TRBV5-1 and TRBJ2-5; tentative D call: TRBD1 (6 bases). V gave up 1 base and J gave up 0 bases, with 16 bases separating them. Germline V gene lookup returns CDR1 SGHRS and CDR2 YFSETQ. The CDR3 totals 17 residues. The CDR3 loop reads CASSLRSRQAYQETQYF. The CDR3 nucleotides are TGCGCCAGCAGCTTGCGGTCAAGACAGGCCTACCAAGAGACCCAGTACTTC.

This chain uses TRBV30 with TRBJ2-7, with D perhaps TRBD2 (6 bases). Germline CDR1 reads GTSNPN; CDR2 reads SVGIG (reference sequence). The CDR3 totals 15 residues. V was shortened by 5 bases and J by 4 bases, with 21 bases between the two germline ends. DNA of the CDR3: TGTGCCTGGGGACGCCCGCCGGAGGGGCGGTACGAGCAGTACTTC. It is translated as CAWGRPPEGRYEQYF. The full variable domain, in which reference TRBV30 and TRBJ2-7 provide the parts outside the CDR3, is SQTIHQWPATLVQPVGSPLSLECTVEGTSNPNLYWYRQAAGRGLQLLFYSVGIGQISSEVPQNLSASRPQDRQFILSSKKLLLSDSGFYLCAWGRPPEGRYEQYFGPGTRLTVT.

This clone came up a few times. The V gene is TRBV5-6, the J gene TRBJ2-1; the D gene is possibly TRBD1 (6 bases). V lost 1 base, J lost 6 bases, and 14 bases lay in between. Germline V gene lookup returns CDR1 SGHDT and CDR2 YYEEEE. The CDR3 totals 15 residues. This chain's CDR3 is CASSLLFRGPNEQFF. CDR3 coding DNA: TGTGCCAGCAGCTTGCTCTTCAGGGGCCCCAATGAGCAGTTCTTC.

CDR3 sequence reads: CASSDNTNEKLFF. The CDR3 DNA sequence: TGTGCCAGCAGTGACAATACTAATGAAAAACTGTTTTTT. The chain links TRBV2 to TRBJ1-4; no firm D call. The ends were cut back, 3 bases at V and 2 bases at J, with 4 bases in the middle. In germline, CDR1 is SNHLY, CDR2 FYNNEI. This CDR3 comprises 13 residues. Looking up the rest from reference TRBV2 and TRBJ1-4 gives the full variable domain: EPEVTQTPSHQVTQMGQEVILRCVPISNHLYFYWYRQILGQKVEFLVSFYNNEISEKSEIFDDQFSVERPDGSNFTLKIRSTKLEDSAMYFCASSDNTNEKLFFGSGTQLSVL.

This clone occurred a few times. The chain employs TRBV19 and TRBJ2-1; D not certain. The V and J ends lost 9 bases and 4 bases respectively, with 7 bases between them. Germline-derived CDR1 and CDR2 are LNHDA and SQIVND (reference sequence). The CDR3 covers 11 residues. The CDR3 coding sequence is TGTGCCAGCTCCCTATACAATGAGCAGTTCTTC. Translation gives CASSLYNEQFF.

The rearrangement uses TRBV21-1 and TRBJ2-6; TRBD1, the table's D call, was not compared with the DNA. TRBV21-1 is a pseudogene locus. There are 15 residues in the CDR3. CDR3 in DNA: TGTGCCAGCACCTCGGACATTAGATTGGCCAACGTCCTGACTTTC. Translating gives CASTSDIRLANVLTF.